These T cell receptor beta chains were read from a single sample in a study of cytomegalovirus exposure and HLA in healthy donors. Produced via immunoSEQ multiplex PCR; TCRdb's table is partial and in-frame only. The sample carries 100,000 to 120,000 clones, 76% recorded once. The sequenced material came from PBMCs. These receptors were collected from a man aged 25 to 40 in good health and CMV-seropositive. Each CDR3 is given with its conserved first and last residue. A D gene is named only where the DNA matches it firmly. Clone size is not always given. Where it is, it says once, few, many or a class for expanded clones.

>NA|TRBV4-1|TRBJ1-2|NA
TGCGCCAGCAGCCAAGGCAAGGGGGGGGACTATGGCTACACCTTC
CASSQGKGGDYGYTF
>TRBD1|TRBV5-8|TRBJ2-7|once
TGTGCCAGCAGCTTGTCGGGGACAGGGACCTACGAGCAGTACTTC
CASSLSGTGTYEQYF
>TRBD2|TRBV9|TRBJ2-1|NA
TGTGCCAGCAGCGCCAGAGGGACTAGCAGAGACAATGAGCAGTTCTTC
CASSARGTSRDNEQFF
>NA|TRBV6-1|TRBJ1-5|NA
TGTGCCAGCAGTGAAACAATCCGACGGGACCAGCATTTT
CASSETIRRDQHF
>TRBD1|TRBV27|TRBJ2-7|NA
TGTGCCAGCAGTCTGCGGACAGGGAAATACGAGCAGTACTTC
CASSLRTGKYEQYF
>NA|TRBV2|TRBJ1-6|NA
TGTGCCAGCAGTAGGGGTTCACCCCTCCACTTT
CASSRGSPLHF
>NA|TRBV29-1|TRBJ1-1|once
TGCAGCGTTGTGCCAGGGTCGGACACTGAAGCTTTCTTT
CSVVPGSDTEAFF
>NA|TRBV4-1|TRBJ2-7|NA
TGCGCCAGCAGCCAAGATCCCGGGGATGACGAGCAGTACTTC
CASSQDPGDDEQYF
>TRBD1|TRBV19|TRBJ2-7|NA
TGTGCCAGTAGTTTCAGACAGGGGTACGAGCAGTACTTC
CASSFRQGYEQYF
>NA|TRBV28|TRBJ1-4|NA
TGTGCCAGCAGTTTCGCTTCACTGACTAATGAAAAACTGTTTTTT
CASSFASLTNEKLFF
>NA|TRBV5-6|TRBJ1-4|NA
TGTGCCAGCAGCTTGGGGGGAGGAAATGAAAAACTGTTTTTT
CASSLGGGNEKLFF
>NA|TRBV30|TRBJ1-6|NA
TGTGCCTGGAGGTGGGGGGATAGGGATTCACCCCTCCACTTT
CAWRWGDRDSPLHF
>NA|TRBV7-2|TRBJ1-6|NA
TGTGCCAGCAGCCCCCATAACGAGGGAGTTGGGTCACCCCTCCACTTT
CASSPHNEGVGSPLHF
>TRBD2|TRBV4-3|TRBJ2-1|NA
TGCGCCAGCAGCCAAGAGGGGCTAGCGGGGGGCTATAAGCAGTTCTTC
CASSQEGLAGGYKQFF
>NA|TRBV30|TRBJ1-2|NA
TGTGCCTGGAGTAAGGGGATGGGTAGGAACTATGGCTACACCTTC
CAWSKGMGRNYGYTF
>NA|TRBV6-8|TRBJ2-2|NA
TGTGCCAGCAGATCCGGTCCGTGCGGGGAGAACACCGGGGAGCTGTTTTTT
CASRSGPCGENTGELFF
>NA|TRBV9|TRBJ2-7|few
TGTGCCAGCAGCGTAGCGGCAGGGGCCGGGTACGAGCAGTACTTC
CASSVAAGAGYEQYF
>NA|TRBV4-3|TRBJ2-7|NA
TGCGCCAGCAGCCAAGGGGGCCGCTACTCCTACGAGCAGTACTTC
CASSQGGRYSYEQYF
>NA|TRBV9|TRBJ2-7|NA
TGTGCCAGCAGCGTAGGGGCAGGGTGGGACGAGCAGTACTTC
CASSVGAGWDEQYF
>NA|TRBV28|TRBJ1-1|NA
TGTGCCAGCAGCACCCCAACCGGGGGGGGTAACACTGAAGCTTTCTTT
CASSTPTGGGNTEAFF
>NA|TRBV10-3|TRBJ1-2|NA
TGTGCCATCAGTGAGGGAAAGGGGAACTATGGCTACACCTTC
CAISEGKGNYGYTF
>NA|TRBV4-1|TRBJ1-4|NA
TGCGCCAGCAGCCCAGGCCACAGCACTAATGAAAAACTGTTTTTT
CASSPGHSTNEKLFF
>TRBD2|TRBV7-8|TRBJ2-1|NA
TGTGCCAGCAGCTCCCAGACTAGCGGGGGGTCGAATGAGCAGTTCTTC
CASSSQTSGGSNEQFF
>TRBD2|TRBV7-2|TRBJ2-1|NA
TGTGCCAGCAGCGCCGGGACTAGCGCTTCACGGGTGCAGTTCTTC
CASSAGTSASRVQFF
>NA|TRBV6-5|TRBJ2-5|NA
TGTGCCAGCAGGAACTATAAGGACAGAAGAGAGACCCAGTACTTC
CASRNYKDRRETQYF
>NA|TRBV27|TRBJ1-2|NA
TGTGCCAGCAGTTTGAAGGGGTCCCCTTATGGCTACACCTTC
CASSLKGSPYGYTF
>TRBD2|TRBV10-3|TRBJ2-7|few
TGTGCCATCAGTGAGTCGCTTGTTGGGACTAACGCCTACGAGCAGTACTTC
CAISESLVGTNAYEQYF
>NA|TRBV9|TRBJ1-4|NA
TGTGCCAGCAGCGGAGGGGGGGCCGGAGGTAATGAAAAACTGTTTTTT
CASSGGGAGGNEKLFF
>NA|TRBV30|TRBJ2-7|NA
TGTGCCTGGAGTGTAATCCATTACGAGCAGTACTTC
CAWSVIHYEQYF
>TRBD1|TRBV7-6|TRBJ2-7|NA
TGTGCCAGCAGCCCTCGTCCCGGACAGGGGGCTAACTACGAGCAGTACTTC
CASSPRPGQGANYEQYF
>NA|TRBV6-1|TRBJ1-4|NA
TGTGCCAGCAGGCGGTCAGTTGCAACTAATGAAAAACTGTTTTTT
CASRRSVATNEKLFF
>NA|TRBV18|TRBJ2-7|NA
TGTGCCAGCTCACCATCCAGACAGGCGGACGAGCAGTACTTC
CASSPSRQADEQYF
>TRBD2|TRBV6-1|TRBJ2-5|NA
TGTGCCAGCAGTGAATACAGGCGGGGGGCCGGCGGGTGGGCCCAGTACTTC
CASSEYRRGAGGWAQYF
>TRBD1|TRBV19|TRBJ1-2|NA
TGTGCCGTAACAGGGGGTGATGGCTACACCTTC
CAVTGGDGYTF
>TRBD1|TRBV5-1|TRBJ1-2|NA
TGCGCCAGCAGCGACCGGGACAGGGGCCTCCTTTGGTTC
CASSDRDRGLLWF
>TRBD2|TRBV5-1|TRBJ2-7|NA
TGCGCCAGCAGCACCGGGACTAGCGGGGGAGCCTACGAGCAGTACTTC
CASSTGTSGGAYEQYF
>TRBD2|TRBV6-5|TRBJ2-7|once
TGTGCCAGCAGTTACTCCCCTAGCGGGTCCTACGAGCAGTACTTC
CASSYSPSGSYEQYF
>NA|TRBV19|TRBJ1-5|NA
TGTGCCAGTACTTCACAGGGTGATCAGCCCCAGCATTTT
CASTSQGDQPQHF
>TRBD2|TRBV11-2|TRBJ2-2|NA
TGTGCCAGCAGCCCGACTAGCGCCGGGGAGCTGTTTTTT
CASSPTSAGELFF
>TRBD1|TRBV7-2|TRBJ1-1|NA
TGTGCCAGCAGCCTCGGACAGGAGAACACTGAAGCTTTCTTT
CASSLGQENTEAFF
>NA|TRBV19|TRBJ2-2|NA
TGTGCCAGTAGTATAGGGCCTTCGGGGGAGCTGTTTTTT
CASSIGPSGELFF
>TRBD1|TRBV19|TRBJ2-7|NA
TGTGCCAGTAGTGACGACAGGGTGGAGTACGAGCAGTACTTC
CASSDDRVEYEQYF
>TRBD1|TRBV6-5|TRBJ1-2|few
TGTGCCAGCAGTTACTTAACAGGGGATGGCTACACCTTC
CASSYLTGDGYTF
>TRBD2|TRBV30|TRBJ2-2|once
TGTGCCTGGAAGCGGGGGATGAACACCGGGGAGCTGTTTTTT
CAWKRGMNTGELFF
>TRBD1|TRBV6-4|TRBJ1-6|NA
TGTGCCAGCAGTGACGACAGGGATAATTCACCCCTCCACTTT
CASSDDRDNSPLHF
>TRBD1|TRBV5-7|TRBJ2-1|NA
TGTGCCAGCAGCTTGATTCCCGGGACAGGGGGGAATGAGCAGTTCTTC
CASSLIPGTGGNEQFF